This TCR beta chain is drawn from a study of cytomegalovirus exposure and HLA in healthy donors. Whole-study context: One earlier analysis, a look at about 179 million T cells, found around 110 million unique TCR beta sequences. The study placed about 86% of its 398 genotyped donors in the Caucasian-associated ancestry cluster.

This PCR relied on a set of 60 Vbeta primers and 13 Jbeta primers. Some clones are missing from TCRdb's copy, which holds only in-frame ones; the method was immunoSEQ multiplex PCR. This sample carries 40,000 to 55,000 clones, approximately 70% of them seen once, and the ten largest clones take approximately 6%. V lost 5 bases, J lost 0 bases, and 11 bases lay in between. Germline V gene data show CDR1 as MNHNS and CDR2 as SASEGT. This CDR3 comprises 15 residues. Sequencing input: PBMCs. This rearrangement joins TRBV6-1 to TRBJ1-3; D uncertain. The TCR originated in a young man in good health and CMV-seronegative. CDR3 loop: CASSPVGSSGNTIYF. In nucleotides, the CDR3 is TGTGCCAGCAGTCCAGTGGGCAGCTCTGGAAACACCATATATTTT.